The 23 T cell receptor beta chains below come from one sample, sequenced in a study of cytomegalovirus exposure and HLA in healthy donors. The PCR ran on 60 Vbeta and 13 Jbeta primers. Sequencing used immunoSEQ multiplex PCR; TCRdb keeps in-frame clones, though not all of them. The top ten clones hold approximately 2% of a sample with some 130,000 clones, over 60% of them seen once. Sequencing was performed on PBMCs. These receptors all come from a man aged 25-40 years in good health and CMV-seronegative.

This chain links TRBV18 with TRBJ1-3; a possible D gene is TRBD1 (5 bases). The CDR3 spans 16 residues. The germline V gene encodes CDR1 KGHSH and CDR2 LQKENI. The germline V and J ends were trimmed by 1 base and 0 bases, with 10 bases remaining between them. Here the CDR3 DNA reads TGTGCCAGCTCACCACAATTAGGGGACTCTGGAAACACCATATATTTT. Translated, it gives CASSPQLGDSGNTIYF. The variable domain in full, with the rest retrieved from reference TRBV18 and TRBJ1-3, is NAGVMQNPRHLVRRRGQEARLRCSPMKGHSHVYWYRQLPEEGLKFMVYLQKENIIDESGMPKERFSAEFPKEGPSILRIQQVVRGDSAAYFCASSPQLGDSGNTIYFGEGSWLTVV.

The chain recombines TRBV5-1 with TRBJ2-2; 7 positions match TRBD1. The V segment lost 4 bases and the J segment 5 bases; nucleotides outside the gene matches: 8. The CDR3 consists of 15 residues. From germline, CDR1 is SGHRS and CDR2 YFSETQ. The CDR3 DNA sequence: TGCGCCAGCAGCCAAGGGGGCGTAGGTACCGGGGAGCTGTTTTTT. It is translated as CASSQGGVGTGELFF.

The chain combines TRBV2 with TRBJ2-7; no definite D call. Germline CDR1 is SNHLY and CDR2 is FYNNEI. Trimming shortened V by 0 bases and J by 1 base, and 7 bases separated the two germline ends. The CDR3 is 14 residues long. DNA for the CDR3: TGTGCCAGCAGTGAAGCTTGGCAATCCTACGAGCAGTACTTC. Its translation is CASSEAWQSYEQYF. Looking up the rest from reference TRBV2 and TRBJ2-7 gives the full variable domain: EPEVTQTPSHQVTQMGQEVILRCVPISNHLYFYWYRQILGQKVEFLVSFYNNEISEKSEIFDDQFSVERPDGSNFTLKIRSTKLEDSAMYFCASSEAWQSYEQYFGPGTRLTVT.

The chain is built from TRBV7-2 and TRBJ1-1; D remains ambiguous. CDR1 and CDR2 (germline): SGHTA, FQGNSA. CDR3 length: 13 residues. The V end lost 3 bases, the J end lost 3 bases, and 8 bases lay between the germline ends. The CDR3 DNA reads as TGTGCCAGCAGCTTTGTCCTTGACACTGAAGCTTTCTTT. Translated: CASSFVLDTEAFF.

The chain joins TRBV7-2 to TRBJ2-1, with 9 bases identical to TRBD2. The CDR3 has 17 amino acids. From germline, CDR1 is SGHTA and CDR2 FQGNSA. V lost 4 bases and J lost 5; bases outside the gene matches: 12. As DNA, the CDR3 is TGTGCCAGCAGCTCGTCTTTATTAGCGGGGGTAAACAATGAGCAGTTCTTC. It codes for CASSSSLLAGVNNEQFF.

V gene TRBV4-2 combines with J gene TRBJ2-7; 7 bases map to TRBD2. Germline loops: CDR1 LGHNA, CDR2 YNFKEQ. CDR3 size: 15 residues. V trimming: 0 bases; J trimming: 2 bases; junction bases outside the gene matches: 4. In nucleotides, the CDR3 is TGTGCCAGCAGCCAAGAAAGACTAGCTCCCTACGAGCAGTACTTC. Translation gives CASSQERLAPYEQYF.

The chain recombines TRBV5-4 with TRBJ2-4; no reliable D call. The CDR3 spans 13 residues. The germline V gene encodes CDR1 SGHNT and CDR2 YYREEE (reference sequence). V gave up 0 bases and J gave up 5 bases, with 6 bases separating them. The CDR3 here is CASSLGPENIQYF. CDR3 DNA: TGTGCCAGCAGCTTGGGTCCAGAAAACATTCAGTACTTC.

The chain couples TRBV23-1 to TRBJ2-7, with TRBD1 as a possible D gene (5 bases). TRBV23-1 counts as an open reading frame of uncertain function. Trimming shortened V by 2 bases and J by 1 base, and 15 bases separated the two germline ends. The CDR3 spans 16 residues. The CDR3 loop reads CASSQTFGRTSYEQYF. DNA of the CDR3: TGCGCCAGCAGTCAAACCTTCGGTCGGACATCCTACGAGCAGTACTTC.

CDR3 region: CAWSGGGYEQYF. The CDR3 DNA follows: TGTGCCTGGTCCGGGGGGGGATACGAGCAGTACTTC. V gene TRBV30 combines with J gene TRBJ2-7, with 8 bases fitting TRBD2. The V and J ends lost 5 bases and 4 bases, in that order; junction bases with no gene match: 4. This CDR3 spans 12 amino acids. Germline lookup yields CDR1 GTSNPN and CDR2 SVGIG (reference sequence).

This sequence joins TRBV28 and TRBJ2-5; 9 bases match TRBD2. J gave up 7 bases and V 4 bases, and 13 bases lay outside the gene matches. The V gene's germline CDR1 is MDHEN and CDR2 SYDVKM. This CDR3 spans 16 amino acids. The CDR3 region is CASSSPRTSDAGTQYF. In nucleotides, the CDR3 is TGTGCCAGCAGTTCCCCCCGGACTAGCGACGCGGGGACCCAGTACTTC. Full variable domain (missing parts from reference TRBV28 and TRBJ2-5): DVKVTQSSRYLVKRTGEKVFLECVQDMDHENMFWYRQDPGLGLRLIYFSYDVKMKEKGDIPEGYSVSREKKERFSLILESASTNQTSMYLCASSSPRTSDAGTQYFGPGTRLLVL.

CDR3 sequence (DNA): TGTGCCAGTAGTATGGGGGACAGGGTATGGACTGAAGCTTTCTTT. Protein product: CASSMGDRVWTEAFF. The chain joins TRBV19 to TRBJ1-1, with 9 positions matching TRBD1. Losses at the gene ends were 3 bases for V and 5 bases for J; bases not matched to a gene: 7. The germline V gene encodes CDR1 LNHDA and CDR2 SQIVND (reference sequence). The CDR3 contains 15 residues.

This clone was seen only once. The rearrangement links TRBV27 to TRBJ1-2; unclear D gene. Per the germline V gene, CDR1 is MNHEY and CDR2 is SMNVEV (reference sequence). V lost 6 bases, J lost 1 base, and 9 bases lay in between. The CDR3 length is 13 residues. DNA for the CDR3: TGTGCCAGCAGACTGGGCAGTAACTATGGCTACACCTTC. Its translation: CASRLGSNYGYTF.

The J gene is TRBJ2-1, the V gene TRBV11-2; D is perhaps TRBD1 (6 bases). The CDR3 covers 12 residues. Trimming took 11 bases from V and 3 from J, leaving 11 bases between them. Germline V gene lookup returns CDR1 SGHAT and CDR2 FQNNGV. Written as DNA, the CDR3 is TGTGCCGTACAGGGTTTCTACAATGAGCAGTTCTTC. Amino acids: CAVQGFYNEQFF. Looking up the rest from reference TRBV11-2 and TRBJ2-1 gives the full variable domain: EAGVAQSPRYKIIEKRQSVAFWCNPISGHATLYWYQQILGQGPKLLIQFQNNGVVDDSQLPKDRFSAERLKGVDSTLKIQPAKLEDSAVYLCAVQGFYNEQFFGPGTRLTVL.

The chain links TRBV11-2 to TRBJ2-2; 7 bases line up with TRBD2. The CDR3 runs 15 residues. Germline V gene data show CDR1 as SGHAT and CDR2 as FQNNGV. V dropped 5 bases and J dropped 5; count of bases not matched to a gene: 8. The CDR3 is CASSRAAGDTGELFF. CDR3 in DNA: TGTGCCAGCAGCCGGGCGGCGGGAGATACCGGGGAGCTGTTTTTT.

This clone was seen once. The chain uses TRBV7-2 and TRBJ2-3; D is perhaps TRBD2 (5 bases). CDR3 length: 14 amino acids. Deletions cut 5 bases from V and 3 bases from J, with 12 bases between. In germline, CDR1 is SGHTA, CDR2 FQGNSA. The DNA of the CDR3 is TGTGCCAGCAGCCTGGCGAGAGGGACAGATACGCAGTATTTT. Encoded protein: CASSLARGTDTQYF.

The J gene is TRBJ2-1, the V gene TRBV4-1, with D perhaps matching TRBD2 (6 bases). V was clipped by 2 bases and J by 8 bases, with 16 bases between them. The CDR3 totals 15 residues. CDR1 is MGHRA and CDR2 is YSYEKL in the germline V gene. CDR3 residues: CASSQLALQSYEQFF. The CDR3 DNA sequence: TGCGCCAGCAGCCAACTAGCGCTCCAGAGCTATGAGCAGTTCTTC.

The genes are TRBV15 and TRBJ2-1; perhaps TRBD1 as D (6 bases). V was trimmed by 4 bases and J by 6 bases, leaving 16 bases between them. CDR3 size: 15 residues. Germline lookup yields CDR1 LNHNV and CDR2 YYDKDF (reference sequence). The CDR3 spells CATSIGRQVPNEQFF. CDR3 sequence (DNA): TGTGCCACCAGCATCGGACGACAGGTACCCAATGAGCAGTTCTTC.

The rearrangement uses TRBV9 and TRBJ1-1, with a possible D match to TRBD1 (5 bases). The CDR3 covers 13 residues. From germline, CDR1 is SGDLS and CDR2 YYNGEE. Trimming pared 0 bases from V and 5 bases from J, leaving 8 bases between. CDR3 nucleotide sequence: TGTGCCAGCAGCGTAGATGGGGGGACTGAAGCTTTCTTT. Its translation: CASSVDGGTEAFF. The entire variable domain, with the rest obtained from reference TRBV9 and TRBJ1-1, is as follows: DSGVTQTPKHLITATGQRVTLRCSPRSGDLSVYWYQQSLDQGLQFLIQYYNGEERAKGNILERFSAQQFPDLHSELNLSSLELGDSALYFCASSVDGGTEAFFGQGTRLTVV.

The V gene is TRBV29-1, the J gene TRBJ2-7; 9 bases match TRBD2. Germline-derived CDR1 and CDR2 are SQVTM and ANQGSEA. The CDR3 length is 16 residues. The V and J ends lost 5 bases and 1 base, in that order; junction bases with no gene match: 12. CDR3 DNA sequence: TGCAGCGTTTCGCCGCTACTAGCGGGCGCATCCTACGAGCAGTACTTC. It is translated as CSVSPLLAGASYEQYF.

This chain uses TRBV14 with TRBJ1-4; tentative D call: TRBD1 (5 bases). The CDR3 is made up of 15 amino acids. The germline V and J ends were trimmed by 2 bases and 8 bases, with 15 bases remaining between them. The germline V gene has CDR1 SGHDN and CDR2 FVKESK. As DNA, the CDR3 is TGTGCCAGCAGCCAAAATATAGGGCAGGGCGAAAAACTGTTTTTT. Translating it yields CASSQNIGQGEKLFF.

This clone was observed a single time. The DNA for the CDR3 is TGTGCCAGCAGTGTTTCAGGGGGGCAGCCCCAGCATTTT. Amino acids: CASSVSGGQPQHF. V gene TRBV6-1 combines with J gene TRBJ1-5; 7 bases are a match to TRBD1. Trimming removed 4 bases from V and 7 bases from J; junction bases left unmatched: 4. In germline, CDR1 is MNHNS, CDR2 SASEGT. The CDR3 consists of 13 residues.

The chain links TRBV19 to TRBJ2-1, with D uncertain. Germline V gene lookup returns CDR1 LNHDA and CDR2 SQIVND (reference sequence). The ends were cut back, 3 bases at V and 7 bases at J, with 10 bases in the middle. The CDR3 totals 13 residues. As DNA, the CDR3 is TGTGCCAGTAGTATTACTGATTCGAATGAGCAGTTCTTC. Protein sequence: CASSITDSNEQFF.

This chain joins TRBV27 and TRBJ2-7; D ambiguous. Deletions cut 2 bases from V and 4 bases from J, with 9 bases between. Germline loops: CDR1 MNHEY, CDR2 SMNVEV (reference sequence). The CDR3 is made up of 13 amino acids. CDR3 nucleotides: TGTGCCAGCAGTTTAAAAGTCCAGTACGAGCAGTACTTC. It yields the protein CASSLKVQYEQYF.